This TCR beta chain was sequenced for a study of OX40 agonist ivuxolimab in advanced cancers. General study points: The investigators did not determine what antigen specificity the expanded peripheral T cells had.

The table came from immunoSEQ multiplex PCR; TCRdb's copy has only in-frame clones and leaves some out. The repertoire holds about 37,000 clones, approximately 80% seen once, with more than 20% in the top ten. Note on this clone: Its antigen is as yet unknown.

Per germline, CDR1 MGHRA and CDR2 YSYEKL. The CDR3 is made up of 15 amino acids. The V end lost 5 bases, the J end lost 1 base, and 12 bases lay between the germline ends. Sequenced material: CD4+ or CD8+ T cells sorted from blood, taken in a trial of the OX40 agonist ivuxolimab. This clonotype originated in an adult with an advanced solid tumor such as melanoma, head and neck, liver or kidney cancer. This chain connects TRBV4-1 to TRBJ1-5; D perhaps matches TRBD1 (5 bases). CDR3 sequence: CASSSSWGSNQPQHF. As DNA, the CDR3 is TGCGCCAGCAGCTCAAGTTGGGGGAGCAATCAGCCCCAGCATTTT.